Each of the 4 T cell receptor beta chains below was sequenced from the same sample in a study of blood T cell repertoires in COVID-19. Sequencing used immunoSEQ multiplex PCR; TCRdb keeps in-frame clones, though not all of them. The sample has over 75,000 clones, around 78% seen once; the top ten hold roughly an eighth. The source material was peripheral blood. The receptors come from a human donor in a cohort sampled during active COVID-19.

This rearrangement joins TRBV5-1 to TRBJ2-7; 9 nucleotides line up with TRBD1. J gave up 7 bases and V 0 bases, and 5 bases lay outside the gene matches. In germline, CDR1 is SGHRS, CDR2 YFSETQ. CDR3 length equals 14 residues. The CDR3 protein is CASSLVDRGWEQYF. DNA for the CDR3: TGCGCCAGCAGCTTGGTAGACAGGGGGTGGGAGCAGTACTTC. Full variable domain (remainder filled in from reference TRBV5-1 and TRBJ2-7): KAGVTQTPRYLIKTRGQQVTLSCSPISGHRSVSWYQQTPGQGLQFLFEYFSETQRNKGNFPGRFSGRQFSNSRSEMNVSTLELGDSALYLCASSLVDRGWEQYFGPGTRLTVT.

The chain couples TRBV6-5 to TRBJ2-5, with unresolved D. Germline loops: CDR1 MNHEY, CDR2 SVGAGI. CDR3 size: 10 residues. V gave up 6 bases and J gave up 5 bases, with 4 bases separating them. CDR3 amino acids: CASREETQYF. As DNA, the CDR3 is TGTGCCAGCAGGGAGGAGACCCAGTACTTC.

This chain joins TRBV9 and TRBJ2-2, with a possible D match to TRBD2 (5 bases). The V gene's germline CDR1 is SGDLS and CDR2 YYNGEE. The ends were cut back, 3 bases at V and 2 bases at J, with 8 bases in the middle. There are 14 residues in the CDR3. CDR3 protein: CASSGRGNTGELFF. CDR3 coding DNA: TGTGCCAGCAGCGGCCGGGGTAACACCGGGGAGCTGTTTTTT.

The chain uses TRBV18 and TRBJ2-3; possible D gene TRBD2, 5 bases. Germline CDR1 and CDR2: KGHSH and LQKENI. This CDR3 contains 15 residues. V shed 6 bases and J shed 0 bases, with 13 bases lying between them. This CDR3 reads CASSRAASSTDTQYF. The CDR3, as DNA: TGTGCCAGCTCCCGAGCGGCCTCAAGCACAGATACGCAGTATTTT.